The clone carrying this T cell receptor (beta chain) was seen more than once but under ten times. Generated by immunoSEQ multiplex PCR, the TCRdb table keeps only in-frame clones and is missing some. The table lists approximately 92,000 clones, 82% of them singletons. This entry belongs to a study of blood T cell repertoires in COVID-19. Background on the study: T cells, B-cell-depleted T cells, or PBMCs provided the cDNA or gDNA that served as material.

The receptor was derived from an elderly man with acute or convalescent COVID-19. The sequenced material came from peripheral blood.

The CDR3 nucleotides are TGTGCCAGCACACAGGGCCCCTCAGCATACGAGCAGTACTTC. Translated: CASTQGPSAYEQYF. The V and J genes are TRBV6-5 and TRBJ2-7; D is possibly TRBD1 (6 bases). The CDR3 extends over 14 amino acids. Germline assignment: CDR1 MNHEY and CDR2 SVGAGI. Trimming removed 7 bases at V and 4 bases at J, with 17 bases between.